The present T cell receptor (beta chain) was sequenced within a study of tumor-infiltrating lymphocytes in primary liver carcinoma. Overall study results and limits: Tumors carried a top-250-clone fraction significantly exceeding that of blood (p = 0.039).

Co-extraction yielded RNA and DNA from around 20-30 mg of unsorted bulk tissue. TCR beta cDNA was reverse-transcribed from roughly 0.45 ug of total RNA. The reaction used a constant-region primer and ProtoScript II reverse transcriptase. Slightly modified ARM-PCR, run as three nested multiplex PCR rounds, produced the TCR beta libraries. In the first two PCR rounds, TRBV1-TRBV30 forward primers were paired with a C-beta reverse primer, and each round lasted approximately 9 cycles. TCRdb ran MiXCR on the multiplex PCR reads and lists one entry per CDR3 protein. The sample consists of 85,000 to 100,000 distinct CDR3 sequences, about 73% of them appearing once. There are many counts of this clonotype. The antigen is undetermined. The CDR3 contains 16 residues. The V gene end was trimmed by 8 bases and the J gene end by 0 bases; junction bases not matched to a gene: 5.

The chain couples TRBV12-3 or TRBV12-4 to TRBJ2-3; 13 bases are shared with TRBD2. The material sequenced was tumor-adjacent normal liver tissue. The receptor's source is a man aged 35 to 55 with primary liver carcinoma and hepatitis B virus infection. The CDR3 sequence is CASGLAGAQSTDTQYF. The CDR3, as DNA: TGTGCCAGCGGACTAGCGGGGGCTCAAAGCACAGATACGCAGTATTTT.